Listed below are T cell receptor beta chains from one sample, sequenced in a study of Graves' ophthalmopathy and Graves' hyperthyroidism. TCRdb fed the multiplex PCR reads into MiXCR, producing one record per CDR3 protein. The table includes 200,000 to 250,000 distinct CDR3 sequences, under 30% detected once. Material for sequencing was peripheral blood. These receptors were obtained from a man aged 50-60 years with Graves' ophthalmopathy. The CDR3 runs from the conserved cysteine through the conserved F or W. The D gene is left open where the match is weak. Some rows have no size entry. The others give once, few or many, or a class for an expanded clone.

CDR3 length	V gene	clone size	J gene	D gene	CDR3 DNA	CDR3 protein
15	TRBV6-1	NA	TRBJ1-1	TRBD1	TGTGCCAGCAGTGAAGCGACAGGGGGTAGAACTGAAGCTTTCTTT	CASSEATGGRTEAFF
15	TRBV20-1	many	TRBJ2-7	NA	TGCAGTGCTTCCCCCGGCAGGGGCCTTGACGACGAGCAGTACTTC	CSASPGRGLDDEQYF
12	TRBV20-1	NA	TRBJ2-5	NA	TGCAGTGCTAGAGATTGGGAAGAGACCCAGTACTTC	CSARDWEETQYF
16	TRBV3-1	many	TRBJ2-7	NA	TGTGCCAGCAGCCAAGACTCCAGCGGATGGTCCTACGAGCAGTACTTC	CASSQDSSGWSYEQYF
13	TRBV12-3/TRBV12-4	NA	TRBJ1-3	NA	TGTGCCAGCACCACCAGCGAGGGCGACACCATATATTTT	CASTTSEGDTIYF
15	TRBV12-3/TRBV12-4	NA	TRBJ1-2	NA	TGTGCCAGCAGTTTTGACCAGGGGAATTTGAATGGCTACACCTTC	CASSFDQGNLNGYTF
11	TRBV5-1	NA	TRBJ2-7	NA	TGCGCCAGCAGCCAGCACTACGAGCAGTACTTC	CASSQHYEQYF
14	TRBV12-3/TRBV12-4	once	TRBJ1-1	NA	TGTGCCAGCAGTTTTTCCGACAGGCCTCCCGCATCTTTCTTT	CASSFSDRPPASFF
20	TRBV7-8	many	TRBJ1-5	TRBD1	TGTGCCAGCAGCCTATCAATCCGGGACAGGGGGGGATGGGGCAATCAGCCCCAGCATTTT	CASSLSIRDRGGWGNQPQHF
14	TRBV12-3/TRBV12-4	many	TRBJ1-6	TRBD1	TGTGCCAGCAGTTTGGGACAGGGCTATTCACCCCTCCACTTT	CASSLGQGYSPLHF
16	TRBV5-5	many	TRBJ2-5	TRBD2	TGTGCCAGCAGCTTGGGTGGGACTAGCTACGAGGAGACCCAGTACTTC	CASSLGGTSYEETQYF